This T cell receptor (beta chain) was captured in a study of blood T cell repertoires in COVID-19. Study-level background: Nucleic acid was either cDNA or gDNA, and it came from T cells, B-cell-depleted T cells, or PBMCs.

There are 15 residues in the CDR3. The trim removed 3 bases at V and 2 bases at J, leaving 7 bases unmatched. Per germline, CDR1 LGHNT and CDR2 FRNRAP. How the authors handled the data: Using reference gene primer amplification, nucleated cell counts were estimated. Only in-frame clones appear in the TCRdb table, and some are missing; sequencing was by immunoSEQ multiplex PCR. The V and J calls and clone size are taken from that table; D and trimming were inferred from the DNA. The sample lists 150,000 to 200,000 clones, 80% to 90% occurring once. The sequence derives from a man aged 45-60 years with active or convalescent COVID-19. The sequencing input was peripheral blood. The V and J genes are TRBV12-5 and TRBJ2-7, with 7 bases that match TRBD2. CDR3 DNA: TGTGCTAGTGGTTTAGGACTAGGGGCCCCCTACGAGCAGTACTTC. Translation: CASGLGLGAPYEQYF.